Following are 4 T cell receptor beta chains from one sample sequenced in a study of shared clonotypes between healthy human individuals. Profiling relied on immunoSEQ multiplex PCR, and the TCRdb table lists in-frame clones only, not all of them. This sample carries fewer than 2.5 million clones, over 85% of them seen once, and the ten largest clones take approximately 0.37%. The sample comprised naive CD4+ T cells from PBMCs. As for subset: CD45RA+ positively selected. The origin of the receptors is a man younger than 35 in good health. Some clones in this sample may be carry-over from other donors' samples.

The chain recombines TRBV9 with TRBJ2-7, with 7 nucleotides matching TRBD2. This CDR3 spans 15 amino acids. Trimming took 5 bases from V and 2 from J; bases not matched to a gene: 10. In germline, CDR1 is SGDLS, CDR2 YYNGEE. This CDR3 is CASSERGAGAYEQYF. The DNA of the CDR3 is TGTGCCAGCAGTGAACGCGGGGCGGGGGCCTACGAGCAGTACTTC.

The CDR3 is CASSMTANYGYTF. In nucleotides, the CDR3 is TGTGCCAGCAGCATGACAGCCAACTATGGCTACACCTTC. This sequence joins TRBV6-1 and TRBJ1-2; tentatively, D is TRBD1 (5 bases). Germline CDR1 MNHNS, CDR2 SASEGT. Trimming cost V 6 bases and J 2 bases, with 10 bases left between them. The CDR3 is 13 residues long.

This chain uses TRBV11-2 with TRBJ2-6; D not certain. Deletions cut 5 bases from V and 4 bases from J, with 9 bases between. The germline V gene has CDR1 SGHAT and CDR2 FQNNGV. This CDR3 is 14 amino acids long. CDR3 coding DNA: TGTGCCAGCAGCCTTCGGCTCGGGGCCAACGTCCTGACTTTC. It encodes CASSLRLGANVLTF.

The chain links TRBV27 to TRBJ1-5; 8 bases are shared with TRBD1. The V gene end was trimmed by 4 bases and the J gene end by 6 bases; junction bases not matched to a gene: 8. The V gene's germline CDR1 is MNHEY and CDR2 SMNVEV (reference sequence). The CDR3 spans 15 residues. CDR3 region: CASSSGTGGFQPQHF. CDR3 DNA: TGTGCCAGCAGTTCCGGGACAGGAGGGTTTCAGCCCCAGCATTTT.